This T cell receptor beta chain was captured in a study of blood T cells in healthy people across ages. Study-level information: When template switching was applied, about one barcoded beta molecule was captured per two T cells. Study-wide findings and caveats: It was the long-lived donors that had more naive CD4+ cells and higher diversity than aged donors.

The authors ran a second PCR of about 7 to 11 cycles using a sample-barcoded 5' primer and a J-beta primer mix. TCRdb re-derived calls from the 5' RACE reads in MiXCR, one entry per CDR3 protein. The sample has around 1,000,000 distinct CDR3 sequences; about 25% are singletons. Worth noting for this clonotype: Its antigen is unidentified.

This sample was shared with a second study, whose subject was T cells of mothers and their children.

The source of this sequence is a girl aged 2-10 years in good health. The specimen was blood.

Here the CDR3 DNA reads TGCGCCAGCAGCCCGCTGACAGCGTCTAGGCTCTACGAGCAGTACTTC. Encoded protein: CASSPLTASRLYEQYF. The J gene is TRBJ2-7, the V gene TRBV4-1, with D perhaps TRBD1 (5 bases). Trimming took off 4 bases at V and 3 bases at J, with 19 bases between the two ends. CDR3 length: 16 amino acids. The germline gives CDR1 MGHRA, CDR2 YSYEKL.